These T cell receptor beta chains were read from a single sample in a study of neurological immune-mediated disorders. TCRdb re-called the 5' RACE reads with MiXCR, one entry per CDR3 protein. Of over 50,000 distinct CDR3 sequences in the sample, over 3% were seen once. The specimen sequenced was PBMCs. The receptors were gathered from a man aged 35-49 years with multiple sclerosis. CDR3s include the opening cysteine and the closing phenylalanine or tryptophan. D genes are given only for firm matches. Clone size, where shown, is once, few, many, or a class for clones that have expanded.

abundance | j_gene | v_gene | d_gene | CDR3nt | CDR3aa
many | TRBJ1-1 | TRBV5-1 | - | TGCGCCAGCACCCGGACCCCGACAGGGAACACTGAAGCTTTCTTT | CASTRTPTGNTEAFF
many | TRBJ2-1 | TRBV20-1 | TRBD1 | TGCAGTGCCCCCCTGACAGGGTCAAGAGTTTACAATGAGCAGTTCTTC | CSAPLTGSRVYNEQFF
many | TRBJ2-2 | TRBV5-1 | TRBD2 | TGCGCCACCCAAGAGCGGGGGGACACCGGGGAGCTGTTTTTT | CATQERGDTGELFF
many | TRBJ2-2 | TRBV7-2 | - | TGTGCCAGCAGCCGGGTCCCCACCGGGGAGCTGTTTTTT | CASSRVPTGELFF
many | TRBJ2-1 | TRBV20-1 | TRBD2 | TGCAGTGCTAGACCCCCACTAGCGGGGGGGCCGGGGACCTACAATGAGCAGTTCTTC | CSARPPLAGGPGTYNEQFF
many | TRBJ2-1 | TRBV10-3 | TRBD2 | TGTGCCATCAGCAACCCGGGGGAGGGGCTCTCCTACAATGAGCAGTTCTTC | CAISNPGEGLSYNEQFF
many | TRBJ1-1 | TRBV3-1 | TRBD1 | TGTGCCAGCAGCCGTCTACCGGGACAGTCTGAAGCTTTCTTT | CASSRLPGQSEAFF
medium-sized | TRBJ2-7 | TRBV29-1 | - | TGCAGCACACTCTCTTTGGACAGCAAGTCCTACGAGCAGTACTTC | CSTLSLDSKSYEQYF
few | TRBJ1-5 | TRBV4-1 | - | TGCGCCAGCAGCCAAGGGGTTAGAGGGATTGATAGCAATCAGCCCCAGAATTTT | CASSQGVRGIDSNQPQNF
- | TRBJ2-6 | TRBV9 | TRBD1 | TGTGCCAGCAGCGTAGTTGGACAGGGGGTTGGGTCCTACGTCCTGACTTTC | CASSVVGQGVGSYVLTF
many | TRBJ2-1 | TRBV12-3/TRBV12-4 | TRBD2 | TGTGCCAGCAGTGCGACTAGCGACTCGCAGTTCTTC | CASSATSDSQFF
many | TRBJ1-5 | TRBV12-3/TRBV12-4 | - | TGTGCCAGCAGTTTAGTCGGACTTAGCAATCAGCCCCAGCATTTT | CASSLVGLSNQPQHF
many | TRBJ2-5 | TRBV7-3 | TRBD2 | TGTGCCAGCAGCTTAAATCCCCCTGGGGAGGGGGAGACCCAGTACTTC | CASSLNPPGEGETQYF
many | TRBJ2-7 | TRBV27 | - | TGTGCCAGCAGTTCCGACCAGGGATGGGGCGAGCAGTACTTC | CASSSDQGWGEQYF
many | TRBJ2-5 | TRBV4-2 | - | TGTGCCAGCAGCCAAGAGGAGAATTACCAAGAGACCCAGTACTTC | CASSQEENYQETQYF
few | TRBJ1-6 | TRBV20-1 | TRBD1 | TGCAGTGCTGGGACAGGCCTAACCTATAATTCACCCCTCAACTTT | CSAGTGLTYNSPLNF
few | TRBJ2-2 | TRBV4-2 | - | TGTGCCAGCAACCAAGGGTACCGCTCGTCTAGCGATACCGGGGAGCTGTTTTTT | CASNQGYRSSSDTGELFF
many | TRBJ2-1 | TRBV7-8 | TRBD2 | TGTGCCAGCAGCTTGGGCAGGAGCGGGGGGGCTCTGTATGAGCAGTTCTTC | CASSLGRSGGALYEQFF
many | TRBJ1-2 | TRBV18 | - | TGTGCCAGCTCACCACGGCAGCTAACCTATGGCTACACCTTC | CASSPRQLTYGYTF
many | TRBJ1-5 | TRBV7-3 | - | TGTGCCAGCAGCTGGGGTAGCAATCAGCCCCAGCATTTT | CASSWGSNQPQHF
many | TRBJ2-3 | TRBV5-1 | - | TGCGCCAGCAGTTGGGACGCCATTCTACGGAATACGCAGTATTTT | CASSWDAILRNTQYF
many | TRBJ2-3 | TRBV29-1 | TRBD1 | TGCAGCGCCGAACAGGGGGCAATCACAGATACGCAGTATTTT | CSAEQGAITDTQYF
many | TRBJ1-1 | TRBV19 | - | TGTGCCAGTAGTGCCGGCGAGGGGATCTCTGAAGCTTTCTTT | CASSAGEGISEAFF
many | TRBJ2-3 | TRBV7-7 | TRBD1 | TGTGCTAGCAGCCGGGACAGGGGCACAGATACGCAGTATTTT | CASSRDRGTDTQYF
many | TRBJ2-5 | TRBV3-1 | TRBD2 | TGTGCCAGCAGCCAAGGGCTCCGACTAGCGACAGAGACCCAGTACTTC | CASSQGLRLATETQYF